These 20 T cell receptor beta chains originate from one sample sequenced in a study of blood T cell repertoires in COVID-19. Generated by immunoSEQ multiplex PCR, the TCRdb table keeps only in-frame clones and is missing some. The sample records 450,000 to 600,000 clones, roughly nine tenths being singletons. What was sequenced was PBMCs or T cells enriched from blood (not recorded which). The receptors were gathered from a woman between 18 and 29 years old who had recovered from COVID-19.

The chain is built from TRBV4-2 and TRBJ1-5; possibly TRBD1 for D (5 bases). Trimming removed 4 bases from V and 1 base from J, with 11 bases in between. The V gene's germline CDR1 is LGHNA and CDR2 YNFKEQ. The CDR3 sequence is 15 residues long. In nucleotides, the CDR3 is TGTGCCAGCAGCCCCCTAGGGGAAAGCAATCAGCCCCAGCATTTT. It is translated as CASSPLGESNQPQHF.

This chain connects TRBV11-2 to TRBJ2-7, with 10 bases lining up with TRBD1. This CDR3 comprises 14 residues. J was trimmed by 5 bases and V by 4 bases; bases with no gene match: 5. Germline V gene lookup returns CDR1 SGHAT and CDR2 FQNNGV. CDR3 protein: CASSSSDRGDEQYF. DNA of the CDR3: TGTGCCAGCAGCTCCTCGGACAGGGGGGACGAGCAGTACTTC.

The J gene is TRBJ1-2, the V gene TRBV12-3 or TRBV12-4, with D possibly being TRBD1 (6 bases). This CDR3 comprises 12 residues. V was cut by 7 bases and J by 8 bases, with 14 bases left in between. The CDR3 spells CASTWAGDGYTF. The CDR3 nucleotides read TGTGCCAGCACCTGGGCAGGGGACGGCTACACCTTC.

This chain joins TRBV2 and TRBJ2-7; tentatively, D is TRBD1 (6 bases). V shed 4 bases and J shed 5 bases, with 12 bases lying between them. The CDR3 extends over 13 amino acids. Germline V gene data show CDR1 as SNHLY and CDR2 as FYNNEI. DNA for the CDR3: TGTGCCAGCAGTGGGGCAGGGGTAAACGAGCAGTACTTC. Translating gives CASSGAGVNEQYF.

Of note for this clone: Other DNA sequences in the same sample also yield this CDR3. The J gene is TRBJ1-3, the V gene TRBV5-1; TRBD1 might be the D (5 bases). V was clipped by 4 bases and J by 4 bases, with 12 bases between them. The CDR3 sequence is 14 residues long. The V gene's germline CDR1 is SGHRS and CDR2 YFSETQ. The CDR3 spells CASSPGGAGNTIYF. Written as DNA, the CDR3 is TGCGCCAGCAGCCCCGGGGGTGCGGGAAACACCATATATTTT.

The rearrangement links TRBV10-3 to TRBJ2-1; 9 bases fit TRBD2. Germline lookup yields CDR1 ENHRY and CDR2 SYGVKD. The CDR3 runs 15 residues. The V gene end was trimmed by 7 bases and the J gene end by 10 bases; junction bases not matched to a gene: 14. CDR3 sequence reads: CAIMGGVAGEREQFF. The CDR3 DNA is TGTGCCATCATGGGGGGGGTAGCGGGGGAGAGGGAGCAGTTCTTC.

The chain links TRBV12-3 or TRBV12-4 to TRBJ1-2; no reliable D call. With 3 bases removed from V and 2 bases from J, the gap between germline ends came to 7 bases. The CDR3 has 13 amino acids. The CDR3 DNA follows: TGTGCCAGCAGTTTGACGGAGAACTATGGCTACACCTTC. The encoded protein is CASSLTENYGYTF.

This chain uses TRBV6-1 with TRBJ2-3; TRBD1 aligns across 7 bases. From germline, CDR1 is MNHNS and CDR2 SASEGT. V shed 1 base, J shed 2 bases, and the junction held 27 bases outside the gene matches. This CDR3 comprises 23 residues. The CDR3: CASSEGNRVEGGGYRKFTDTQYF. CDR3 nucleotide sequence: TGTGCCAGCAGTGAAGGGAACAGGGTTGAAGGGGGCGGATATCGAAAGTTCACAGATACGCAGTATTTT.

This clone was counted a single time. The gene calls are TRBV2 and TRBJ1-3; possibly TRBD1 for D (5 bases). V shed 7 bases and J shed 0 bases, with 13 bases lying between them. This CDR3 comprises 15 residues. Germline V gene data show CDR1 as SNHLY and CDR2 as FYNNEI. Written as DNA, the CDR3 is TGTGCCAGCACGGTGGGGGGGGACTCTGGAAACACCATATATTTT. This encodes CASTVGGDSGNTIYF.

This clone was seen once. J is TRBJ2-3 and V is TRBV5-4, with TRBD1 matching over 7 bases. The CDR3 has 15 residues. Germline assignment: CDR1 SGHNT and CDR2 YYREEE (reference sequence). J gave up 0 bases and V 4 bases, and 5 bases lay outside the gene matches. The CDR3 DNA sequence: TGTGCCAGCAGCCCCGGGACAGTTAGCACAGATACGCAGTATTTT. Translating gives CASSPGTVSTDTQYF.

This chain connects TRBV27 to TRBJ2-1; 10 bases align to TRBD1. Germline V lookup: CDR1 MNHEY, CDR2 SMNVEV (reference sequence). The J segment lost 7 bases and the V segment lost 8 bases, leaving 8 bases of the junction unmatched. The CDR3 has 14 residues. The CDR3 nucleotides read TGTGCCAGCCGAGACAGGGGGCTAAGTAATGAGCAGTTCTTC. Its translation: CASRDRGLSNEQFF.

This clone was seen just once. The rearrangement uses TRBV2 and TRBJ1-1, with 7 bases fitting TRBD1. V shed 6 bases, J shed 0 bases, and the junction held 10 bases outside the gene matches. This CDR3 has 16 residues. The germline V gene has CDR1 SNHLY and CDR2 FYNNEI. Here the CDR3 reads CASRKNRDSMNTEAFF. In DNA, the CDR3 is TGTGCCAGCAGGAAAAACCGGGACAGTATGAACACTGAAGCTTTCTTT.

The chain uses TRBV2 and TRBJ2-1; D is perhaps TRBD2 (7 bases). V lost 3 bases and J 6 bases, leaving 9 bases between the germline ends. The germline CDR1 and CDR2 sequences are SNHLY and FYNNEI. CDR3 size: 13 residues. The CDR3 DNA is TGTGCCAGCAGTGAGAGGGGGGGCAATGAGCAGTTCTTC. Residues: CASSERGGNEQFF.

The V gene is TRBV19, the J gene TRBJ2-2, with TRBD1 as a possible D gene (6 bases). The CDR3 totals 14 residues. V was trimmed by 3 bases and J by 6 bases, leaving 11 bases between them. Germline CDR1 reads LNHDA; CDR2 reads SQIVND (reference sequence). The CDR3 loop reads CASSMKKGAGELFF. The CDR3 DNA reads TGTGCCAGTAGTATGAAAAAGGGGGCCGGGGAGCTGTTTTTT.

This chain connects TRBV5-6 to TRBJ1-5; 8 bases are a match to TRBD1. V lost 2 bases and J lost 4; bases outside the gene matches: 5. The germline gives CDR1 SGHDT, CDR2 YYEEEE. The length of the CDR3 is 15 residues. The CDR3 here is CASSLGTGGNQPQHF. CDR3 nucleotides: TGTGCCAGCAGCTTAGGGACAGGTGGGAATCAGCCCCAGCATTTT. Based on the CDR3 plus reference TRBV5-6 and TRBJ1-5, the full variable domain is DAGVTQSPTHLIKTRGQQVTLRCSPKSGHDTVSWYQQALGQGPQFIFQYYEEEERQRGNFPDRFSGHQFPNYSSELNVNALLLGDSALYLCASSLGTGGNQPQHFGDGTRLSIL.

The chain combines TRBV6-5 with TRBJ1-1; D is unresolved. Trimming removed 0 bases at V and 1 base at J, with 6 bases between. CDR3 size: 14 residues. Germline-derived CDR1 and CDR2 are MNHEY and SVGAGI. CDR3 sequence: CASSYSRGNTEAFF. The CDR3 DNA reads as TGTGCCAGCAGTTACTCGCGAGGGAACACTGAAGCTTTCTTT.

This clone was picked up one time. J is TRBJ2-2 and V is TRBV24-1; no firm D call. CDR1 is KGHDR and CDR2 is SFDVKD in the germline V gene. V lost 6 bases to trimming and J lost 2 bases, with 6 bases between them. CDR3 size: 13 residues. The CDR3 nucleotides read TGTGCCACCAGTAAAGCTAACACCGGGGAGCTGTTTTTT. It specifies CATSKANTGELFF.

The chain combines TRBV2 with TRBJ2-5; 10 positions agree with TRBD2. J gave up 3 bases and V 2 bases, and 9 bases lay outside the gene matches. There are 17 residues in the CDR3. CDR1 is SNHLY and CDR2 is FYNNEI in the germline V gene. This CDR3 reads CASSEFVGLAGEETQYF. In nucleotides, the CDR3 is TGTGCCAGCAGTGAATTTGTAGGGCTAGCGGGGGAAGAGACCCAGTACTTC.

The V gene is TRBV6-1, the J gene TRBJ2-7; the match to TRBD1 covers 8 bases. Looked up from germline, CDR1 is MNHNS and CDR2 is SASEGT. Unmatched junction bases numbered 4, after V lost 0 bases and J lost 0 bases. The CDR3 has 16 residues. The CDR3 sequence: CASSEARQGISYEQYF. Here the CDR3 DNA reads TGTGCCAGCAGTGAAGCACGACAGGGGATCTCCTACGAGCAGTACTTC.

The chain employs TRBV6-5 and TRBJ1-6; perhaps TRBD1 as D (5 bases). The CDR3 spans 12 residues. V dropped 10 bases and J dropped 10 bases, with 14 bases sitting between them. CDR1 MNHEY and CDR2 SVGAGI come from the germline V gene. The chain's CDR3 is CAINSAGSPLHF. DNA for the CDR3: TGTGCCATTAATTCGGCAGGGTCACCCCTCCACTTT.